This T cell receptor (beta chain) was identified in a study of blood T cell repertoires in COVID-19. About the study: Samples of COVID-19 (acute and convalescent) were obtained from the United States, Italy and Spain. Sources were T cells, B-cell-depleted T cells, or PBMCs; the material itself was cDNA or gDNA.

This clone was counted a few times. In the original workflow: Reference gene primer amplification gave estimated nucleated cell counts. The method was immunoSEQ multiplex PCR; TCRdb's version includes in-frame clones alone and lacks a portion of them. V, J and clone size are taken as reported in that table, and D and trimming were inferred from the DNA itself. Of about 90,000 clones detected, around nine tenths appear once; the ten largest clones hold about 5%. The CDR3 loop spans 14 amino acids. Looked up from germline, CDR1 is LGHDT and CDR2 is YNNKEL (reference sequence). V lost 4 bases and J lost 2, with 12 bases in between.

The sequenced sample was peripheral blood. The chain has TRBV3-1 (or the pseudogene TRBV3-2) and TRBJ2-7, with D perhaps TRBD2 (5 bases). The TCR was taken from a man between 45 and 60 years old with acute or convalescent COVID-19. In nucleotides, the CDR3 is TGTGCCAGCAGCCCGCCTACTAGAGCCTACGAGCAGTACTTC. Translation gives CASSPPTRAYEQYF.